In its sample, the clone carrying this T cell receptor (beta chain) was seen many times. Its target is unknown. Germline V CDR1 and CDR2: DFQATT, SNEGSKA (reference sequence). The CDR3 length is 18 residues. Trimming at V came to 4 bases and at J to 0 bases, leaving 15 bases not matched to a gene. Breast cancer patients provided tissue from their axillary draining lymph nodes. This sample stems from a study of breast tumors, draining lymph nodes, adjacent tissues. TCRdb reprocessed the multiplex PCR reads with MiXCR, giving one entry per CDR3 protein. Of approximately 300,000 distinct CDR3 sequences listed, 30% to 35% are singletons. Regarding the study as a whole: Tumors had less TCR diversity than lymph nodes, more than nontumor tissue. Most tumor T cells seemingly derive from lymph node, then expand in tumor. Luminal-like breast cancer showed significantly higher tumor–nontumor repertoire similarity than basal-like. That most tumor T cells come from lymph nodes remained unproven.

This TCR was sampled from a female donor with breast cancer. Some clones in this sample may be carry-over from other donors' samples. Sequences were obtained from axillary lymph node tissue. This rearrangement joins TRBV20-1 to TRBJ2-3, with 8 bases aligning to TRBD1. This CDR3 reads CSAMGGFFTGGSTDTQYF. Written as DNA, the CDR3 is TGCAGTGCTATGGGGGGTTTCTTTACAGGGGGGAGCACAGATACGCAGTATTTT.